This TCR beta chain stems from a study of T-cell memory formation after mild COVID-19. Study at large: TCR clusters were largely donor specific. Findings of the study overall: Balance between CD4 and CD8 was seen in clones contracting day 15 to 85, and a CD4+ lean was seen in later expanders.

Worth noting for this clonotype: Its antigen remains unidentified.

Trimming cost V 2 bases and J 9 bases, with 14 bases left between them. From germline, CDR1 is MGHRA and CDR2 YSYEKL. The CDR3 has 15 residues. Constant-segment-primed 5'RACE gave TCR alpha and TCR beta cDNA libraries with sample barcodes and UMIs. TCRdb reprocessed the 5' RACE reads with MiXCR, giving one entry per CDR3 protein. The sample records around 420,000 distinct CDR3 sequences, roughly a quarter being singletons. This receptor was taken from an adult woman who had mild COVID-19 (a few samples of this study predate the infection). Cell type and time point are not known. The chain employs TRBV4-1 and TRBJ1-6, with D perhaps TRBD1 (5 bases). The sequenced sample was PBMCs or a T cell subset sorted from them (not recorded which). CDR3 in amino acids: CASSQYGTPSSPLHF. The CDR3 DNA sequence: TGCGCCAGCAGCCAATACGGGACTCCCAGTTCACCCCTCCACTTT.